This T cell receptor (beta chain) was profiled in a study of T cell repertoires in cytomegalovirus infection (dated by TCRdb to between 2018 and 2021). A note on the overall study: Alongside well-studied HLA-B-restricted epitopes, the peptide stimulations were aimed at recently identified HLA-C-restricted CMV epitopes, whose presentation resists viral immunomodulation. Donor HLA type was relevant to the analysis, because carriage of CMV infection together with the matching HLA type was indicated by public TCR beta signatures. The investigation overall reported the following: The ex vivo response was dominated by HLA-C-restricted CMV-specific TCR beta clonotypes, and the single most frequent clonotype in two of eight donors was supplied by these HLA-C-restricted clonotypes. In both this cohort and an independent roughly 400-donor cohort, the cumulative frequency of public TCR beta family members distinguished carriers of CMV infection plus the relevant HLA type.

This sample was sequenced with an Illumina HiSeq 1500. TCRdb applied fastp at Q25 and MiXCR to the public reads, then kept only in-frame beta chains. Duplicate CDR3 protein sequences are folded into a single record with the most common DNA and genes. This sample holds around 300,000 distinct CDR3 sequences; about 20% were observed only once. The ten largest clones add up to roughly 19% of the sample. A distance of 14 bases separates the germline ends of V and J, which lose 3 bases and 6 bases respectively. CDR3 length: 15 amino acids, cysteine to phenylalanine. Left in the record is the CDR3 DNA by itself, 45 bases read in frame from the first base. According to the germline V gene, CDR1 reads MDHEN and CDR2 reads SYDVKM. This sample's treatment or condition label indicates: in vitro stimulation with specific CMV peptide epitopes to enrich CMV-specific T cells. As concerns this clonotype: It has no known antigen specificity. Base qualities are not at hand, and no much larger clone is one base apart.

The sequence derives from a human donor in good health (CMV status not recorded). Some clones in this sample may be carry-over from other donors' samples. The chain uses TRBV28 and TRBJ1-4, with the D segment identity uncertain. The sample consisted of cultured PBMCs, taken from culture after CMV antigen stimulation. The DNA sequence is TGTGCCAGCAGTTTGTTGGCAAATGGGGATGAAAAACTGTTTTTT. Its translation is CASSLLANGDEKLFF. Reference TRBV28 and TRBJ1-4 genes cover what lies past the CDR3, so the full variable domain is DVKVTQSSRYLVKRTGEKVFLECVQDMDHENMFWYRQDPGLGLRLIYFSYDVKMKEKGDIPEGYSVSREKKERFSLILESASTNQTSMYLCASSLLANGDEKLFFGSGTQLSVL.